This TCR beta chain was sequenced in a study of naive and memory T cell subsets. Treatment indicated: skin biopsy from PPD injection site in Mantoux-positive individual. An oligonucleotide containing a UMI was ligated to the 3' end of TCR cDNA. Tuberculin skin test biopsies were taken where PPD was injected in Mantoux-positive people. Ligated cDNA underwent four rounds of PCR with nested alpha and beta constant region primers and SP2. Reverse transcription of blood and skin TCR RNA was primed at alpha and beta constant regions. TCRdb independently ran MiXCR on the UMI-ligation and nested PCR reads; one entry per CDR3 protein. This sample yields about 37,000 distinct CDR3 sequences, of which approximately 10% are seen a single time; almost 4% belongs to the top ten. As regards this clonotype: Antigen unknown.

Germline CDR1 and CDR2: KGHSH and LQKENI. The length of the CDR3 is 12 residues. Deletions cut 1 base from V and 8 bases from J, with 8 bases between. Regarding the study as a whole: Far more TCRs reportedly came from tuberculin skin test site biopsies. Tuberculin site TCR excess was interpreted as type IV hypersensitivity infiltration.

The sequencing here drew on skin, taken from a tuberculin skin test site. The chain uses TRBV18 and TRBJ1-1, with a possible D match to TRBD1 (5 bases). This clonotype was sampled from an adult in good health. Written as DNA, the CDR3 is TGTGCCAGCTCACCACGACGGGGGGAAGCTTTCTTT. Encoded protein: CASSPRRGEAFF. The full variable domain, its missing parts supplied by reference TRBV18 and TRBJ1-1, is NAGVMQNPRHLVRRRGQEARLRCSPMKGHSHVYWYRQLPEEGLKFMVYLQKENIIDESGMPKERFSAEFPKEGPSILRIQQVVRGDSAAYFCASSPRRGEAFFGQGTRLTVV.